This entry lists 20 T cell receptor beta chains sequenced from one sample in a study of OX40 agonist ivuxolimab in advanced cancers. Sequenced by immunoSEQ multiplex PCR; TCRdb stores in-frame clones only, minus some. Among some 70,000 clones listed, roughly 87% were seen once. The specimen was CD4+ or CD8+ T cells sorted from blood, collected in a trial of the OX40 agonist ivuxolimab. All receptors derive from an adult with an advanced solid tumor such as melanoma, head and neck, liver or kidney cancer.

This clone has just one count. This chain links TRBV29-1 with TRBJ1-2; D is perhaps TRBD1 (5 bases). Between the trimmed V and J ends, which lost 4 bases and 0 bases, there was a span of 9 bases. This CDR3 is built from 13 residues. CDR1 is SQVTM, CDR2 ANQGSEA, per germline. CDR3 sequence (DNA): TGCAGCGTTGGGGACCGTTCTAACTATGGCTACACCTTC. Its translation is CSVGDRSNYGYTF.

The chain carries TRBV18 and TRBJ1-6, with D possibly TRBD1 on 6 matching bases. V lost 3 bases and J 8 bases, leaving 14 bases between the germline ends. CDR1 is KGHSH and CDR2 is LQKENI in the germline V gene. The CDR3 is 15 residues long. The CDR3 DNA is TGTGCCAGCTCACCGACACAGGGAGCGGATTCACCCCTCCACTTT. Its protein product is CASSPTQGADSPLHF. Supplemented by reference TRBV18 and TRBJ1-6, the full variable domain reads NAGVMQNPRHLVRRRGQEARLRCSPMKGHSHVYWYRQLPEEGLKFMVYLQKENIIDESGMPKERFSAEFPKEGPSILRIQQVVRGDSAAYFCASSPTQGADSPLHFGNGTRLTVT.

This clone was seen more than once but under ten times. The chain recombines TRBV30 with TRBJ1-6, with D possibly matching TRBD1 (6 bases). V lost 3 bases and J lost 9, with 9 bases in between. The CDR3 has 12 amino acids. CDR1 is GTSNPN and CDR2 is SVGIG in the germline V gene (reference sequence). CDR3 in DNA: TGTGCCTGGAGACAGGGAAGTTCACCCCTCCACTTT. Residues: CAWRQGSSPLHF. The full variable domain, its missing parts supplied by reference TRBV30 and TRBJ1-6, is SQTIHQWPATLVQPVGSPLSLECTVEGTSNPNLYWYRQAAGRGLQLLFYSVGIGQISSEVPQNLSASRPQDRQFILSSKKLLLSDSGFYLCAWRQGSSPLHFGNGTRLTVT.

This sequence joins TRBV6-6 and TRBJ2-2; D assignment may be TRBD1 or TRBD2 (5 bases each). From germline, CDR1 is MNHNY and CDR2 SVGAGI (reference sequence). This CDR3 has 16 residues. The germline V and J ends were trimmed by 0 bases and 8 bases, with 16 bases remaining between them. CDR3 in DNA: TGTGCCAGCAGTTACTCGAACGGGGCCCCAGGTGGGGAGCTGTTTTTT. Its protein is CASSYSNGAPGGELFF.

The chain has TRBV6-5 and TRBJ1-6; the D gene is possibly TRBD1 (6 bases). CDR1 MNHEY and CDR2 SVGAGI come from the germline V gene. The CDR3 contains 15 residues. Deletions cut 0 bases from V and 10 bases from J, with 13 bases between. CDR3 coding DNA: TGTGCCAGCAGTTACTCGGTGGCAGGGGACTCACCCCTCCACTTT. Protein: CASSYSVAGDSPLHF.

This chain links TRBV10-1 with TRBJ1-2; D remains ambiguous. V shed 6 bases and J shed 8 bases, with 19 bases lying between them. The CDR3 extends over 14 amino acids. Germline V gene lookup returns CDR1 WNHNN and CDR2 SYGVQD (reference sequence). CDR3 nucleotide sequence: TGCGCCAGCAGCCCCTCGACGGGTTTGGGAGGCTACACCTTC. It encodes CASSPSTGLGGYTF.

CDR3 DNA sequence: TGCGCCAGCAGCCAAGAATCGGGGACGCCGCGGTACTTC. It encodes CASSQESGTPRYF. This sequence joins TRBV4-1 and TRBJ2-7, with D perhaps matching TRBD1 or TRBD2 (5 bases each). The V gene's germline CDR1 is MGHRA and CDR2 YSYEKL. The CDR3 loop spans 13 amino acids. V was trimmed by 0 bases and J by 12 bases, leaving 15 bases between them.

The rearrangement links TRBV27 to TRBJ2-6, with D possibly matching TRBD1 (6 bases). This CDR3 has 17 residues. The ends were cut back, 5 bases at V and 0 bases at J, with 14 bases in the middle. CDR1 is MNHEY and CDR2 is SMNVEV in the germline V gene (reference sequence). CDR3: CASSALDSSSGANVLTF. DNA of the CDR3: TGTGCCAGCAGTGCACTGGACAGCTCCTCTGGGGCCAACGTCCTGACTTTC.

CDR3 DNA sequence: TGTGCCTGGAGGTCGGTGTTTGTCGGCAGGTATGGCTACACCTTC. Its protein product is CAWRSVFVGRYGYTF. V is TRBV30 and J is TRBJ1-2; D ambiguous. Between the trimmed V and J ends, which lost 3 bases and 5 bases, there was a span of 19 bases. The CDR3 is 15 residues long. Germline assignment: CDR1 GTSNPN and CDR2 SVGIG (reference sequence). The whole variable domain, filled in from reference TRBV30 and TRBJ1-2, reads SQTIHQWPATLVQPVGSPLSLECTVEGTSNPNLYWYRQAAGRGLQLLFYSVGIGQISSEVPQNLSASRPQDRQFILSSKKLLLSDSGFYLCAWRSVFVGRYGYTFGSGTRLTVV.

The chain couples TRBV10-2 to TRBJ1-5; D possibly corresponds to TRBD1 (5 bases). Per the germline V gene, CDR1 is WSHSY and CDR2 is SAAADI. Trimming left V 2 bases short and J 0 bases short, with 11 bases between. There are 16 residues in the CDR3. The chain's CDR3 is CASSERDGVSNQPQHF. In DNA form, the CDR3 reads TGCGCCAGCAGTGAGCGGGACGGAGTTAGCAATCAGCCCCAGCATTTT.

The CDR3 reads CASSHPGQPYEQYF. CDR3 bases: TGTGCCAGCAGCCACCCGGGACAACCCTACGAGCAGTACTTC. The J gene is TRBJ2-7, the V gene TRBV5-4; tentative D call: TRBD1 (6 bases). The CDR3 runs 14 residues. Trimming stripped 4 bases from V and 2 bases from J, with 13 bases between. Germline CDR1 SGHNT, CDR2 YYREEE (reference sequence).

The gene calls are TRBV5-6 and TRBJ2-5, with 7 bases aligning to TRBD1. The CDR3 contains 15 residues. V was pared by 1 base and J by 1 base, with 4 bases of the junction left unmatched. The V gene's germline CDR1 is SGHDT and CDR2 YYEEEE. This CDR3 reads CASSLPGQLQETQYF. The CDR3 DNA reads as TGTGCCAGCAGCTTGCCGGGACAGCTCCAAGAGACCCAGTACTTC.

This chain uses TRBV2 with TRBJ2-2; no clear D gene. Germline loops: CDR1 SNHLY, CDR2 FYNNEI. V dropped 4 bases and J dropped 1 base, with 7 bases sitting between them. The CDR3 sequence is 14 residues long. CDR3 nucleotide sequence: TGTGCCAGCAGTGCCCAGAGGAACACCGGGGAGCTGTTTTTT. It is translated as CASSAQRNTGELFF.

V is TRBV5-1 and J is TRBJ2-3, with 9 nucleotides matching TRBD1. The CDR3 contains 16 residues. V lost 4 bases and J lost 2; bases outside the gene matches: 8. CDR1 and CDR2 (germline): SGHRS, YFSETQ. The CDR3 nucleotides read TGCGCCAGCAGCCACTTCCGGGACAGGGTCACAGATACGCAGTATTTT. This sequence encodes CASSHFRDRVTDTQYF.

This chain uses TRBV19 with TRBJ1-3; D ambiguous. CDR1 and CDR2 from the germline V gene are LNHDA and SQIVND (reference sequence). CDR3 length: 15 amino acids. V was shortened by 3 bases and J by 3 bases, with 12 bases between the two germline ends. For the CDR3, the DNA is TGTGCCAGTAGTATCACCAGTAGTGATGGAAACACCATATATTTT. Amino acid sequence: CASSITSSDGNTIYF.

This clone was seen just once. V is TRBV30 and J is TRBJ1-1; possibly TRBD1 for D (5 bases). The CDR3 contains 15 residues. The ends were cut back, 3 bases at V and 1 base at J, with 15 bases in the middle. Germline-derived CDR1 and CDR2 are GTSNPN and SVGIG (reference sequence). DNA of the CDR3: TGTGCCTGGAGGGGGTTGGGACTATCGAACACTGAAGCTTTCTTT. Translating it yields CAWRGLGLSNTEAFF.

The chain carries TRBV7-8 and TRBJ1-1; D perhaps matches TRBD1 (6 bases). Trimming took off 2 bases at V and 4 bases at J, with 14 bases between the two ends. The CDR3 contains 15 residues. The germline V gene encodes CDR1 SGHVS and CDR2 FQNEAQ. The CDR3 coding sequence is TGTGCCAGCAGCTTAACGAGGGACACCTCCACTGAAGCTTTCTTT. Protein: CASSLTRDTSTEAFF.

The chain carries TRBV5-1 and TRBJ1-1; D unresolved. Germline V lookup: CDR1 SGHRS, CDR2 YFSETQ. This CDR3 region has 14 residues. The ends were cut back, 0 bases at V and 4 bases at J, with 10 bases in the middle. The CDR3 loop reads CASSLEVRGTEAFF. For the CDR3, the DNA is TGCGCCAGCAGCTTGGAAGTTCGAGGCACTGAAGCTTTCTTT.

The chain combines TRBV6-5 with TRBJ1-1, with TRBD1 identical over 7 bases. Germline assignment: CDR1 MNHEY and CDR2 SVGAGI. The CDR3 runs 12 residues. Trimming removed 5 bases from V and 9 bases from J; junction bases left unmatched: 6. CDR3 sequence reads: CASSEYRGQAFF. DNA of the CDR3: TGTGCCAGCAGTGAATACAGGGGACAAGCTTTCTTT.

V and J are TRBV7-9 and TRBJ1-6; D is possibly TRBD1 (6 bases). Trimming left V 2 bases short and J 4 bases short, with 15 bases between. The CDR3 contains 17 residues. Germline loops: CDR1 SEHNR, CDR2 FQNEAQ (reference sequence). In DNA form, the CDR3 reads TGTGCCAGCAGCTTATGGGTTCTTACAGGGTATAATTCACCCCTCCACTTT. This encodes CASSLWVLTGYNSPLHF. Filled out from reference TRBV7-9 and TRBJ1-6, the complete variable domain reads DTGVSQNPRHKITKRGQNVTFRCDPISEHNRLYWYRQTLGQGPEFLTYFQNEAQLEKSRLLSDRFSAERPKGSFSTLEIQRTEQGDSAMYLCASSLWVLTGYNSPLHFGNGTRLTVT.